This is a list of T cell receptor beta chains from one sample in a study of T-cell reconstitution after alpha-beta-depleted transplantation in children. TCRdb fed the PCR reads into MiXCR, producing one record per CDR3 protein. This table holds hundreds of thousands of distinct CDR3 sequences, more than 9% found once. The input for sequencing was PBMCs from the stem cell graft donor, taken from the stem cell graft. These receptors came from a human donor who donated a stem cell graft to a child with acute myeloid leukemia. Each CDR3 is given with its conserved first and last residue. A D gene is named only where the DNA matches it firmly. The size of a clone is reported for some rows only, either as once, few or many, or as a class for expanded clones.

j_gene,v_gene,d_gene,abundance,CDR3nt,CDR3aa
TRBJ1-2,TRBV4-2,.,many,TGTGCCAGCAGCCACGGCCAAGGCTATGGCTACACCTTC,CASSHGQGYGYTF
TRBJ2-7,TRBV4-3,TRBD2,few,TGCGCCAGCAGCCAAGACGGGCGGGAGGGCTCCTACGAGCAGTACTTC,CASSQDGREGSYEQYF
TRBJ2-5,TRBV7-9,TRBD2,.,TGTGCCAGCAGATTACTAGCGGGAGAGACCCAGTACTTC,CASRLLAGETQYF
TRBJ2-1,TRBV7-2,.,.,TGTGCCAGCAGCTTCCCCGGGACCAGCAATGAGCAGTTCTTC,CASSFPGTSNEQFF
TRBJ2-3,TRBV12-3/TRBV12-4,.,.,TGTGCCAGCAGTATCACCGGAGATACGCAGTATTTT,CASSITGDTQYF
TRBJ1-1,TRBV21-1,.,.,TGTGCCAACCACACTGAAGCTTTCTTT,CANHTEAFF
TRBJ1-5,TRBV10-3,TRBD1,few,TGTGCCATCAGTGACCCGGGACAGGGGGCAGGTCAGCCCCAGCATTTT,CAISDPGQGAGQPQHF
TRBJ2-7,TRBV7-2,.,few,TGTGCCAGCAGCTTAGCGACGACGACGGGTTACGAGCAGTACTTC,CASSLATTTGYEQYF
TRBJ2-1,TRBV5-1,TRBD2,few,TGCGCCAGCAGCTTCGAGGGTAGCGGGAGATTCGGGTCAAGTGAGCAGTTCTTC,CASSFEGSGRFGSSEQFF
TRBJ1-5,TRBV30,TRBD1,many,TGTGCCTGGGGGTTCTCCGGGACAGGATCTCAGCCCCAGCATTTT,CAWGFSGTGSQPQHF
TRBJ2-3,TRBV12-3/TRBV12-4,TRBD2,.,TGTGCCAGCAGCTTAAGGCGGGGGACGGATACGCAGTATTTT,CASSLRRGTDTQYF
TRBJ2-5,TRBV5-1,TRBD2,few,TGCGCCAGCAGCTCGACTAGCGGGAAAGAGACCCAGTACTTC,CASSSTSGKETQYF
TRBJ2-2,TRBV5-1,.,few,TGCGCCAGCAGCCTCCTCCCAGACTACGCCGGGGAGCTGTTTTTT,CASSLLPDYAGELFF
TRBJ2-1,TRBV30,TRBD2,.,TGTGCCTGGACTAGCGGGAGGGCCTTAGATGAGCAGTTCTTC,CAWTSGRALDEQFF
TRBJ2-1,TRBV4-1,TRBD2,few,TGCGCCAGCACCAAGCGGGAGTCCGGGGGGGATGAGCAGTTCTTC,CASTKRESGGDEQFF
TRBJ2-6,TRBV5-1,.,few,TGCGCCAGCAGCTTGGAACAGGGAAAGGCTGGGGCCAACGTCCTGACTTTC,CASSLEQGKAGANVLTF
TRBJ2-7,TRBV6-2/TRBV6-3,.,many,TGTGCCAGCAGTTACTCGAGAATGGGACCCTCTGGGGAGCAGTACTTC,CASSYSRMGPSGEQYF
TRBJ1-5,TRBV20-1,TRBD1,.,TGCAGTGCTAGAAGTGACAGGGGCGGGAATCAGCCCCAGCATTTT,CSARSDRGGNQPQHF
TRBJ2-7,TRBV18,TRBD2,.,TGTGCCAGCTCACCCGGGGTAGCGGGAACCTACGAGCAGTACTTC,CASSPGVAGTYEQYF
TRBJ1-5,TRBV20-1,.,few,TGCAGTGCTAGTTCCGGGATGCGGTATAGCAATCAGCCCCAGCATTTT,CSASSGMRYSNQPQHF
TRBJ1-2,TRBV25-1,.,few,TGTGCCAGCAGTAGGTGGGCCTCTGACTATGGCTACACCTTC,CASSRWASDYGYTF
TRBJ2-7,TRBV6-1,.,.,TGTGCCAGCGCCAGAAGGACCTCCTACGAGCAGTACTTC,CASARRTSYEQYF
TRBJ2-5,TRBV12-3/TRBV12-4,.,many,TGTGCCAGCAGCTCCTTTGGGGGAGAGACCCAGTACTTC,CASSSFGGETQYF
TRBJ2-7,TRBV6-2/TRBV6-3,TRBD2,.,TGTGCCAGCAGTTTAGCGGGAGCCGCCGGCGAGCAGTACTTC,CASSLAGAAGEQYF
TRBJ2-1,TRBV7-4,TRBD2,.,TGTGCCACCAGGCCCCAGATCGGGCTAGCGGCTTACAATGAGCAGTTCTTC,CATRPQIGLAAYNEQFF
TRBJ2-1,TRBV12-3/TRBV12-4,.,.,TGTGCCAGCAGTTTTAATCTAGGCTACAATGAGCAGTTCTTC,CASSFNLGYNEQFF
TRBJ2-2,TRBV12-3/TRBV12-4,TRBD2,few,TGTGCCAGCAAGGGACTAGCGGGAGGGCCCCCCGGGGAGCTGTTTTTT,CASKGLAGGPPGELFF
TRBJ2-5,TRBV12-3/TRBV12-4,TRBD2,many,TGTGCCAGCAGTTATGCTTATCGAGGACTAGCGGGAGGGCGTCAAGAGACCCAGTACTTC,CASSYAYRGLAGGRQETQYF
TRBJ2-5,TRBV7-7,TRBD1,.,TGTGCTAGCAGCCGGGGACAGGTTGGAGAGACCCAGTACTTC,CASSRGQVGETQYF
TRBJ2-7,TRBV7-2,TRBD2,many,TGTGCCAGCAGCTTTGAACTAGCGGCCTACTACGAGCAGTACTTC,CASSFELAAYYEQYF
TRBJ2-5,TRBV5-5,TRBD2,few,TGTGCCAGCAGCTTGGACCGAGGACTAGCGGGAGTAGAGACCCAGTACTTC,CASSLDRGLAGVETQYF
TRBJ2-7,TRBV3-1,TRBD2,many,TGTGCCAGCAGCGGGACTAGTGGCGAGCAGTACTTC,CASSGTSGEQYF
TRBJ2-3,TRBV7-9,.,.,TGTGCCAGCAGCTTGGGGGGGGCTAGCGGAAGCACAGATACGCAGTATTTT,CASSLGGASGSTDTQYF
TRBJ2-7,TRBV15,TRBD2,few,TGTGCCACCACCCGGGGAGCGGGAGACTACGAGCAGTACTTC,CATTRGAGDYEQYF
TRBJ2-2,TRBV7-9,.,.,TGTGCCAGCAGTCCTCGGACCTTACGGACCGGGGAGCTGTTTTTT,CASSPRTLRTGELFF
TRBJ2-1,TRBV9,TRBD2,few,TGTGCCAGCACCAAGCGGGGGACCGGAGACAATGAGCAGTTCTTC,CASTKRGTGDNEQFF
TRBJ1-5,TRBV7-8,.,many,TGTGCCACGGCCGGTACCGACAATCAGCCCCAGCATTTT,CATAGTDNQPQHF
TRBJ2-7,TRBV27,TRBD2,few,TGTGCCAGCAGTTTATACCTAGCGGGAGGACTCTGGGAGCAGTACTTC,CASSLYLAGGLWEQYF
TRBJ2-7,TRBV25-1,.,many,TGTGCCAGCAGTGATTGGGGGCTTTACGAGCAGTACTTC,CASSDWGLYEQYF
TRBJ2-3,TRBV12-3/TRBV12-4,.,once,TGTGCCAGCAGTTTTTGGGAAGGGAGCACAGATACGCAGTATTTT,CASSFWEGSTDTQYF
TRBJ2-7,TRBV20-1,TRBD2,few,TGCAGTGCTAGAGATAGGACTAGCGGGAGGTCGGGCTACGAGCAGTACTTC,CSARDRTSGRSGYEQYF
TRBJ2-7,TRBV5-5,TRBD1,few,TGTGCCAGCAGCTCGCCCGGGACAGGAAGTTGGAAGCAGTACTTC,CASSSPGTGSWKQYF
TRBJ2-2,TRBV3-1,TRBD2,.,TGTGCCAGCAGCCTGCTTCTAGCGGGTTCGAGCACCGGGGAGCTGTTTTTT,CASSLLLAGSSTGELFF